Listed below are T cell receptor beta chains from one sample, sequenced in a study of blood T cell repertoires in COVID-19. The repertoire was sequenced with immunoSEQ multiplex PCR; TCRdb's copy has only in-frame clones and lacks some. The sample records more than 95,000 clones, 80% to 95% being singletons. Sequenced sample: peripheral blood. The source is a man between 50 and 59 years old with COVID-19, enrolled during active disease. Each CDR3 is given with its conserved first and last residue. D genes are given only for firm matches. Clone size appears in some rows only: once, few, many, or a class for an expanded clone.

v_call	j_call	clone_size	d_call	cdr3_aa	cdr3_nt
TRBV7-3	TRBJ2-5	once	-	CASGAAPQETQYF	TGTGCCAGCGGAGCCGCACCCCAAGAGACCCAGTACTTC
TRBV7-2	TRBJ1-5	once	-	CASMSAHSNQPQHF	TGTGCCAGCATGAGTGCTCATAGCAATCAGCCCCAGCATTTT
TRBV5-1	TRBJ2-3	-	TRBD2	CASSPPTSGHTDTQYF	TGCGCCAGCAGCCCACCGACTAGCGGACACACAGATACGCAGTATTTT
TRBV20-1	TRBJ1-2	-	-	CSASSDYGYTF	TGCAGTGCTAGTTCGGACTATGGCTACACCTTC
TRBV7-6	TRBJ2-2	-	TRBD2	CASSFRLYGGSLSNTGELFF	TGTGCCAGCAGCTTTCGTTTATATGGCGGGAGCCTCTCGAACACCGGGGAGCTGTTTTTT
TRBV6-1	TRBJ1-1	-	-	CASSEQTVPVYTEAFF	TGTGCCAGCAGTGAACAAACAGTCCCAGTGTACACTGAAGCTTTCTTT
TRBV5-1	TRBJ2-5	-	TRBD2	CASSSQREGGETQYF	TGCGCCAGCAGCTCCCAGCGGGAGGGGGGAGAGACCCAGTACTTC
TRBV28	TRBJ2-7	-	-	CASSLSQGIVDEQYF	TGTGCCAGCAGTTTATCACAGGGAATCGTCGACGAGCAGTACTTC
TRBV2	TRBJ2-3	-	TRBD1	CASSGQGADTQYF	TGTGCCAGCAGCGGACAGGGGGCAGATACGCAGTATTTT
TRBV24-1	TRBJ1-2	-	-	CATSDLTANYGYTF	TGTGCCACCAGTGATTTGACGGCTAACTATGGCTACACCTTC
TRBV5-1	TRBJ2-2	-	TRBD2	CASREATGELFF	TGCGCCAGCCGGGAGGCCACCGGGGAGCTGTTTTTT
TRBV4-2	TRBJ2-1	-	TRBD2	CASSQGSGSYNEQFF	TGTGCCAGCAGCCAAGGTAGCGGGAGCTACAATGAGCAGTTCTTC
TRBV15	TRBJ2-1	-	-	CATSRDQGGNEQFF	TGTGCCACCAGCAGAGATCAGGGTGGGAATGAGCAGTTCTTC
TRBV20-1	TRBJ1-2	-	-	CSAGGEAGYTF	TGCAGTGCAGGGGGTGAGGCTGGCTACACCTTC
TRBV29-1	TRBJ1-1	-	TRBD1	CSAIATGGTEAFF	TGCAGCGCGATAGCGACAGGGGGGACTGAAGCTTTCTTT
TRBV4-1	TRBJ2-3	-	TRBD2	CASSSRTSGGTSTDTQYF	TGCGCCAGCAGCTCCCGGACTAGCGGGGGAACTAGCACAGATACGCAGTATTTT
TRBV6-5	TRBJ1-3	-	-	CASSPQEAGNTIYF	TGTGCCAGTTCACCTCAGGAGGCGGGGAACACCATATATTTT
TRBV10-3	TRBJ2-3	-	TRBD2	CAIRRTSGSVDTQYF	TGTGCCATCAGGAGGACTAGCGGGAGTGTAGATACGCAGTATTTT
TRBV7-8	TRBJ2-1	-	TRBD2	CASSSSFRDYSYNEQFF	TGTGCCAGCAGCTCCTCGTTCCGGGACTACTCCTACAATGAGCAGTTCTTC
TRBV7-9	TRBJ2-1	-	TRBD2	CATGLGTSGYNEQFF	TGTGCCACAGGCCTCGGGACTAGCGGCTACAATGAGCAGTTCTTC
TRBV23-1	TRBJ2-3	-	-	CASSQTGTGGTSGSTDTQYF	TGCGCCAGCAGTCAGACCGGGACAGGGGGGACTAGCGGAAGCACAGATACGCAGTATTTT
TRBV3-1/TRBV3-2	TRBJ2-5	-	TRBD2	CASSQGTSGRARETQYF	TGTGCCAGCAGCCAAGGGACTAGCGGGAGGGCCCGGGAGACCCAGTACTTC
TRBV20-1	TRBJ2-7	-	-	CSATPVAEQYF	TGCAGTGCTACGCCCGTGGCCGAGCAGTACTTC
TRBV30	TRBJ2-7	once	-	CAWSVLPGSSYEQYF	TGTGCCTGGAGTGTACTACCAGGGTCCTCCTACGAGCAGTACTTC
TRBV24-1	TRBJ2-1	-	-	CATSDSIGDEQFF	TGTGCCACCAGTGACTCCATAGGGGATGAGCAGTTCTTC
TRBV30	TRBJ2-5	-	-	CAWSEYPLRGQETQYF	TGTGCCTGGAGTGAGTATCCCCTACGGGGCCAAGAGACCCAGTACTTC
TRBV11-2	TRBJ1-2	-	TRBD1	CASSLQGANGYTF	TGTGCCAGCAGCTTACAGGGGGCGAATGGCTACACCTTC
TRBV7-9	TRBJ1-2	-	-	CASSPLTGAYGYTF	TGTGCCAGCAGCCCCCTCACAGGTGCTTATGGCTACACCTTC
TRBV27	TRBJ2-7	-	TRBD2	CASSLSAGGSSYEQYF	TGTGCCAGCAGTTTATCTGCGGGGGGCAGCTCCTACGAGCAGTACTTC
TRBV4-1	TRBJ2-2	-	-	CASRKIQANTGELFF	TGCGCCAGCAGAAAAATCCAGGCTAACACCGGGGAGCTGTTTTTT
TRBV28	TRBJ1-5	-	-	CASSDGGVGLRPQHF	TGTGCCAGCAGTGATGGGGGGGTTGGTCTCAGGCCCCAGCATTTT
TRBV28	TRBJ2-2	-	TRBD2	CASSLGLAWALSNTGELFF	TGTGCCAGCAGTCTTGGACTAGCGTGGGCCTTATCGAACACCGGGGAGCTGTTTTTT
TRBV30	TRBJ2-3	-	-	CAWSWQGQDTQYF	TGTGCCTGGTCCTGGCAGGGTCAAGATACGCAGTATTTT
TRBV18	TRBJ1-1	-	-	CASGYAGTEAFF	TGTGCCAGCGGATACGCGGGCACTGAAGCTTTCTTT
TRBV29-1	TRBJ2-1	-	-	CSVGHHYNEQFF	TGCAGCGTTGGACACCACTACAATGAGCAGTTCTTC
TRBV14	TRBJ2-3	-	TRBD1	CASSQDDRARGTDTQYF	TGTGCCAGCAGCCAAGATGACAGGGCGAGGGGCACAGATACGCAGTATTTT
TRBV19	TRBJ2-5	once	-	CASSSTGYEETQYF	TGTGCCAGTAGTAGTACAGGGTACGAAGAGACCCAGTACTTC
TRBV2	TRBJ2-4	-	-	CASSEQGSIQYF	TGTGCCAGCAGTGAACAGGGTAGCATTCAGTACTTC
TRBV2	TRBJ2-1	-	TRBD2	CASSWTSGSYNEQFF	TGTGCCAGCAGTTGGACTAGCGGGAGCTACAATGAGCAGTTCTTC
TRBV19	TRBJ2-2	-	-	CASRDGDGELFF	TGTGCCAGTCGTGACGGGGACGGGGAGCTGTTTTTT
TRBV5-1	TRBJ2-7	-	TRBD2	CASSLRAALTSGSSYEQYF	TGCGCCAGCAGCTTACGCGCGGCTCTTACTAGCGGGTCTTCCTACGAGCAGTACTTC
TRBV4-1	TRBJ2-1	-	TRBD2	CASSQFLAVYNEQFF	TGCGCCAGCAGCCAATTCCTAGCGGTTTACAATGAGCAGTTCTTC
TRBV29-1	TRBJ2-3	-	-	CSVARGRTDTQYF	TGCAGCGTTGCAAGGGGCAGGACAGATACGCAGTATTTT
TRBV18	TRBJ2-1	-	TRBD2	CASSLGWGTSNNEQFF	TGTGCCAGCTCACTCGGATGGGGGACTAGCAACAATGAGCAGTTCTTC
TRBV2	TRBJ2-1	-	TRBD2	CASSTRDYYNEQFF	TGTGCCAGCAGTACCCGGGACTACTACAATGAGCAGTTCTTC